A single TCR beta chain is shown here with its context. V gave up 1 base and J gave up 3 bases, with 13 bases separating them. The CDR3 contains 15 residues. Germline V gene sequence: CDR1 SGHNT, CDR2 YYREEE (reference sequence). The entry originates in a study of blood T cell repertoires in COVID-19. On the study more broadly: Sources were T cells, B-cell-depleted T cells, or PBMCs; the material itself was cDNA or gDNA.

Measured with immunoSEQ multiplex PCR; TCRdb has only the in-frame clones, and not every one. The table lists about 160,000 clones, 70% to 85% of them singletons. The chain joins TRBV5-4 to TRBJ1-1; tentatively, D is TRBD1 (5 bases). The sample taken for sequencing was peripheral blood. This receptor was identified in an elderly man with COVID-19, enrolled during active disease. The CDR3 DNA is TGTGCCAGCAGCTTGTTGCGGGACCTTCACACTGAAGCTTTCTTT. The encoded protein is CASSLLRDLHTEAFF.